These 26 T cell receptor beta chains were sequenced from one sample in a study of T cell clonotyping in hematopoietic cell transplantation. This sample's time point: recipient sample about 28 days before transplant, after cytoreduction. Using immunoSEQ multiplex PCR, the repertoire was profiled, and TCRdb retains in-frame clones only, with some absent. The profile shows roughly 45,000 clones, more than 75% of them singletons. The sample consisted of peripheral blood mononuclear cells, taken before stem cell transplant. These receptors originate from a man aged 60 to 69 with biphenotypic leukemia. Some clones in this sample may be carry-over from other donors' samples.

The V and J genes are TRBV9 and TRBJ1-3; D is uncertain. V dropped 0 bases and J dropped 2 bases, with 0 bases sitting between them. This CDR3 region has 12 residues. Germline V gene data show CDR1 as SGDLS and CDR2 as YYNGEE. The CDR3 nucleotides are TGTGCCAGCAGCGTAGCTGGAAACACCATATATTTT. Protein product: CASSVAGNTIYF.

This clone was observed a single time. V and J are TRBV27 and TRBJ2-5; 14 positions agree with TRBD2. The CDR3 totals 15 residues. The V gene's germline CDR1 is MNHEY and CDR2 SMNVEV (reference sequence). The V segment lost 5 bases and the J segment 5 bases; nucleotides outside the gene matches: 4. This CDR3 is CASSATSGGVETQYF. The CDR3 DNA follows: TGTGCCAGCAGTGCGACTAGCGGGGGGGTGGAGACCCAGTACTTC.

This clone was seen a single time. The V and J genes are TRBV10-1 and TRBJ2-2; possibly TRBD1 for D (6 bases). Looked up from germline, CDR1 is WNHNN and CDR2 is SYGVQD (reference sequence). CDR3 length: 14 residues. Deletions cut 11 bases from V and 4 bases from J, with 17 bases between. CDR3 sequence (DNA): TGCGCCTCGAAGTCCGGGACAACCACCGGGGAGCTGTTTTTT. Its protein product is CASKSGTTTGELFF.

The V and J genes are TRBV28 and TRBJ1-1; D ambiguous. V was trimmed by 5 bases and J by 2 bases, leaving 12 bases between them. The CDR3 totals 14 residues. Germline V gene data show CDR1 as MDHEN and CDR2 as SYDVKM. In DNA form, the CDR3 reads TGTGCCAGCAGTCGCCGGACGCGAAACACTGAAGCTTTCTTT. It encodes CASSRRTRNTEAFF.

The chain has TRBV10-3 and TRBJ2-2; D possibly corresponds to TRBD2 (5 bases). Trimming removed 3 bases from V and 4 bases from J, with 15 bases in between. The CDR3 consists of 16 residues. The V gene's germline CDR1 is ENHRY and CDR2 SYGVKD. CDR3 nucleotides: TGTGCCATCAGTGACCCCCTAGCTCCTAGCACCGGGGAGCTGTTTTTT. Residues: CAISDPLAPSTGELFF.

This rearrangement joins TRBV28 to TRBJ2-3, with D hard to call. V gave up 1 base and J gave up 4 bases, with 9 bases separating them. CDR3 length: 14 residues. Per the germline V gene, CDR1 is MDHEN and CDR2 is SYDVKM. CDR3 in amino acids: CASSLFGAADTQYF. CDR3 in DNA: TGTGCCAGCAGTTTATTTGGTGCTGCAGATACGCAGTATTTT.

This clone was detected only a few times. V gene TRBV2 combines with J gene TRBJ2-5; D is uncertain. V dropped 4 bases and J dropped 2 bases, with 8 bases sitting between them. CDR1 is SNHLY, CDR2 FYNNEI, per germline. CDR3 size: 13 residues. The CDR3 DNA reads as TGTGCCAGCAGTGTATCTCGACAAGAGACCCAGTACTTC. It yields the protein CASSVSRQETQYF.

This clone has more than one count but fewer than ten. This chain's CDR3 is CASKITASNQPQHF. The CDR3 DNA sequence: TGTGCCAGTAAAATTACAGCAAGCAATCAGCCCCAGCATTTT. The J gene is TRBJ1-5, the V gene TRBV19, with D uncertain. V gave up 7 bases and J gave up 1 base, with 11 bases separating them. This CDR3 comprises 14 residues. Germline V gene data show CDR1 as LNHDA and CDR2 as SQIVND (reference sequence).

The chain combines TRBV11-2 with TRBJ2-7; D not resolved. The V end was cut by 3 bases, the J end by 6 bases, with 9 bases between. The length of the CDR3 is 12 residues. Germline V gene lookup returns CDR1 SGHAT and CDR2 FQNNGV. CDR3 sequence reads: CASSLLGPEQYF. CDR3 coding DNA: TGTGCCAGCAGCTTGTTAGGTCCCGAGCAGTACTTC.

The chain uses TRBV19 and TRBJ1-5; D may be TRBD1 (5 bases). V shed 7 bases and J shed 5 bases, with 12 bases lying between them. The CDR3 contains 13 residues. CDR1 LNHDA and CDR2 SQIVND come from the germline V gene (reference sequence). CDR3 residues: CASKGAEHQPQHF. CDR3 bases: TGTGCCAGTAAAGGGGCCGAACATCAGCCCCAGCATTTT.

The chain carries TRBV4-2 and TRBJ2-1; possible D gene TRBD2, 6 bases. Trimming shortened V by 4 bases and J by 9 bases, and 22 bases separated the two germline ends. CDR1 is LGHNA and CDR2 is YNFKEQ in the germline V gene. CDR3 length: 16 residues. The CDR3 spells CASSRQTRSFPLEQFF. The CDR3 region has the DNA TGTGCCAGCAGCCGACAGACTAGAAGTTTCCCCCTTGAGCAGTTCTTC.

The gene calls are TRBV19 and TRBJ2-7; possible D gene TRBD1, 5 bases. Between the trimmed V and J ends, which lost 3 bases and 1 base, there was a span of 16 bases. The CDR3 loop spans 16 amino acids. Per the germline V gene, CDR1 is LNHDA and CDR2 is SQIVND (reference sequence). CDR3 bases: TGTGCCAGTAGTATCGACCCCGGACACCTATCCTACGAGCAGTACTTC. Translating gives CASSIDPGHLSYEQYF.

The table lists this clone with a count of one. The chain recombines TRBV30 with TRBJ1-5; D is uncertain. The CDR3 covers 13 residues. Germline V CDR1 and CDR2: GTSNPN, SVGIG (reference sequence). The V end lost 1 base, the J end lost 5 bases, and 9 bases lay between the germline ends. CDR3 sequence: CAWSGGRDQPQHF. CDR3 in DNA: TGTGCCTGGAGTGGTGGTAGGGATCAGCCCCAGCATTTT.

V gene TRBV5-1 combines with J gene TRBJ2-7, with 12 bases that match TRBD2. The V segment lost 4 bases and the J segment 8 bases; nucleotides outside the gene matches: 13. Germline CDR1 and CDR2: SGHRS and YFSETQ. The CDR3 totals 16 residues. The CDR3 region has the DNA TGCGCCAGCAGCCCTTCTTTACTAGCGGGAGGAACGAAGCAGTACTTC. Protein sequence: CASSPSLLAGGTKQYF.

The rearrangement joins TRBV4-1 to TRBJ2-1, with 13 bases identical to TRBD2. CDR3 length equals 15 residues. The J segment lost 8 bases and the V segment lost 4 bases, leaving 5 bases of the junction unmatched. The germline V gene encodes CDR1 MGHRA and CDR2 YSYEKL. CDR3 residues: CASSPTSGRSDEQFF. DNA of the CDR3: TGCGCCAGCAGCCCGACTAGCGGGAGGTCGGATGAGCAGTTCTTC.

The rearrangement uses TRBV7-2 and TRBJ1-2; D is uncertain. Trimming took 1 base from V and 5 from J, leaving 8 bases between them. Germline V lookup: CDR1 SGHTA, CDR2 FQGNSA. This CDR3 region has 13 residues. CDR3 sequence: CASSLGGVYGYTF. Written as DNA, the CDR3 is TGTGCCAGCAGCTTAGGGGGAGTATATGGCTACACCTTC.

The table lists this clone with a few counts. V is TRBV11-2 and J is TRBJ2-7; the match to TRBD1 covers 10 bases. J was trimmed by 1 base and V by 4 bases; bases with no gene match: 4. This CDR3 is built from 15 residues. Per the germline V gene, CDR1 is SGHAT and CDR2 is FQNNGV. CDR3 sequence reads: CASSSGTGASYEQYF. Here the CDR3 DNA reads TGTGCCAGCAGCTCCGGGACAGGGGCGTCCTACGAGCAGTACTTC.

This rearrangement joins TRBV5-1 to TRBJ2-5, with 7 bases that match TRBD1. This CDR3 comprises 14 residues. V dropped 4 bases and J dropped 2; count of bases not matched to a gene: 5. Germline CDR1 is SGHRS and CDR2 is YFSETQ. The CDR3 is CASSTTGIQETQYF. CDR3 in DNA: TGCGCCAGCAGCACGACAGGGATACAAGAGACCCAGTACTTC.

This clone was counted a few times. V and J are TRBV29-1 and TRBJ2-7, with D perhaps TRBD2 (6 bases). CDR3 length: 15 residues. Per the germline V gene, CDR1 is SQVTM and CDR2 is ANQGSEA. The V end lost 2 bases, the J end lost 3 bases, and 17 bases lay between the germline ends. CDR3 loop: CSVETRDSEDYEQYF. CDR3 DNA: TGCAGCGTTGAAACCCGGGACTCGGAGGACTACGAGCAGTACTTC.

The CDR3 sequence: CASKQGQPQHF. In nucleotides, the CDR3 is TGTGCCAGCAAACAGGGACAGCCCCAGCATTTT. This rearrangement joins TRBV6-6 to TRBJ1-5, with D possibly matching TRBD1 (6 bases). This CDR3 has 11 residues. CDR1 MNHNY and CDR2 SVGAGI come from the germline V gene (reference sequence). The V gene lost 7 bases and the J gene lost 7 bases, with 8 bases spanning the gap.

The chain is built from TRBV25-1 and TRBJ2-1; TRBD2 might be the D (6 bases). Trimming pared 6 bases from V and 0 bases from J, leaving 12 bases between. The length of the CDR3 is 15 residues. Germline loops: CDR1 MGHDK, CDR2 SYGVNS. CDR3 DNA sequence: TGTGCCAGCAGCCCCGGGACTGGCTCCTACAATGAGCAGTTCTTC. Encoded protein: CASSPGTGSYNEQFF. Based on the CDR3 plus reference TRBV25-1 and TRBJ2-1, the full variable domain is EADIYQTPRYLVIGTGKKITLECSQTMGHDKMYWYQQDPGMELHLIHYSYGVNSTEKGDLSSESTVSRIRTEHFPLTLESARPSHTSQYLCASSPGTGSYNEQFFGPGTRLTVL.

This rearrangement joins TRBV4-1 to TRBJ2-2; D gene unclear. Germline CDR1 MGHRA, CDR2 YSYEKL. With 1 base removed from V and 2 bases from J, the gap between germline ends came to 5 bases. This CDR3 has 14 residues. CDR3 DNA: TGCGCCAGCAGCCAAGCAGGAAACACCGGGGAGCTGTTTTTT. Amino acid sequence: CASSQAGNTGELFF.

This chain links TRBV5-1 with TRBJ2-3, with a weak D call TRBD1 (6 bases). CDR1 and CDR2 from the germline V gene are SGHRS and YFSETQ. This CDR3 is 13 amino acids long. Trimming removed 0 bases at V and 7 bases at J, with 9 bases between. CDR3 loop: CASSLAGQNTQYF. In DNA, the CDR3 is TGCGCCAGCAGCTTGGCCGGACAGAATACGCAGTATTTT.

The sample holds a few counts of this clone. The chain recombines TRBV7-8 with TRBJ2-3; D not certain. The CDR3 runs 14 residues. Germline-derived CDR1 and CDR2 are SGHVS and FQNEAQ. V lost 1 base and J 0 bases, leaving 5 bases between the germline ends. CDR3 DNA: TGTGCCAGCAGCTTAGTGAGGAGCACAGATACGCAGTATTTT. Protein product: CASSLVRSTDTQYF.

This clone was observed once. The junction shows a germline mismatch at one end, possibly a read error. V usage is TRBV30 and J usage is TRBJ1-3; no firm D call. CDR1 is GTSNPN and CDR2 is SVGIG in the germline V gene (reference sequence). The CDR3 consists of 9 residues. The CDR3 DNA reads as TGTGCCTGGAGGGGCTTAGGGCTTTTT. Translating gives CAWRGLGLF.

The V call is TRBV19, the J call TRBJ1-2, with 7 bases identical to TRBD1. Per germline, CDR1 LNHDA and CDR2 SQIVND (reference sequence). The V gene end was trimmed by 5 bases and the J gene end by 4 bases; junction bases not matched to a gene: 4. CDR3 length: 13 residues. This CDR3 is CASSPDRSYGYTF. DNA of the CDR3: TGTGCCAGTAGTCCGGACAGGTCCTATGGCTACACCTTC.